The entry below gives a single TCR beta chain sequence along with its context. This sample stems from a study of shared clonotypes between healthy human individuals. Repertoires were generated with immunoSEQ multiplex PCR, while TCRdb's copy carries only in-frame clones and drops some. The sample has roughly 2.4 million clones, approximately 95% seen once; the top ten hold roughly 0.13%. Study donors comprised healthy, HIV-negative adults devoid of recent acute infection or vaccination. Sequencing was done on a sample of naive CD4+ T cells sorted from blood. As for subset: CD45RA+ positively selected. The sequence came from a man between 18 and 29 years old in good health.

For the CDR3, the DNA is TGTGCCAGCAGCCACCGGGACCTTCTGACTGAAGCTTTCTTT. This sequence encodes CASSHRDLLTEAFF. The chain is built from TRBV5-4 and TRBJ1-1, with D possibly matching TRBD1 (5 bases). Trimming shortened V by 4 bases and J by 5 bases, and 15 bases separated the two germline ends. The CDR3 has 14 residues. Germline lookup yields CDR1 SGHNT and CDR2 YYREEE (reference sequence).